The 25 T cell receptor beta chains below come from one sample, sequenced in a study of blood T cell repertoires in COVID-19 (TCRdb year 2020). The method was the immunoSEQ multiplex PCR assay. Imported from immuneACCESS, the table was reduced by TCRdb to in-frame sequences with V and J called. These copies leave out some clones; in studies compared against another copy, an unresolved V gene accounts for under half, and the cause of the remainder is not known. This sample comprises around 330,000 clones, around 84% of them detected only once. The ten largest account for under 2% of the sample. Sequenced input: PBMCs or T cells enriched from blood (not recorded which). These receptors were obtained from a woman under 40 who had been exposed to COVID-19.

The rearrangement uses TRBV29-1 and TRBJ2-7; D is unclear. The V and J ends lost 3 bases and 2 bases respectively, with 5 bases between them. CDR1 and CDR2 from the germline V gene are SQVTM and ANQGSEA. The CDR3 is 11 residues long. The CDR3 protein is CSVERAYEQYF. Here the CDR3 DNA reads TGCAGCGTTGAGAGAGCCTACGAGCAGTACTTC.

This clone was detected only a few times. In nucleotides, the CDR3 is TGTGCCAGCAGCCAAGATGTAGCCTATGGCTACACCTTC. Translation: CASSQDVAYGYTF. The chain has TRBV3-1 (or the pseudogene TRBV3-2) and TRBJ1-2; D unresolved. V dropped 0 bases and J dropped 4 bases, with 6 bases sitting between them. The length of the CDR3 is 13 residues. Germline-derived CDR1 and CDR2 are LGHDT and YNNKEL (reference sequence).

V usage is TRBV7-9 and J usage is TRBJ2-7; TRBD2 aligns across 12 bases. J was trimmed by 3 bases and V by 2 bases; bases with no gene match: 5. This CDR3 region has 16 residues. CDR1 is SEHNR, CDR2 FQNEAQ, per germline (reference sequence). The CDR3 is CASSLTTSGGYYEQYF. Written as DNA, the CDR3 is TGTGCCAGCAGCTTAACCACTAGCGGGGGGTACTACGAGCAGTACTTC. Complete variable domain (other parts from reference TRBV7-9 and TRBJ2-7): DTGVSQNPRHKITKRGQNVTFRCDPISEHNRLYWYRQTLGQGPEFLTYFQNEAQLEKSRLLSDRFSAERPKGSFSTLEIQRTEQGDSAMYLCASSLTTSGGYYEQYFGPGTRLTVT.

This chain uses TRBV4-1 with TRBJ1-5; no firm D call. V lost 5 bases and J 5 bases, leaving 10 bases between the germline ends. The CDR3 is made up of 13 amino acids. CDR1 is MGHRA and CDR2 is YSYEKL in the germline V gene. Here the CDR3 reads CASSILVYQPQHF. DNA of the CDR3: TGCGCCAGCAGCATCCTCGTCTATCAGCCCCAGCATTTT.

The chain joins TRBV7-3 to TRBJ2-1; TRBD2 matches 12 bases. Germline V gives CDR1 SGHTA, CDR2 FQGTGA. This CDR3 has 21 amino acids. The J segment lost 0 bases and the V segment lost 1 base, leaving 13 bases of the junction unmatched. The CDR3 sequence: CASSLIPISLAGGSSYNEQFF. The CDR3 coding sequence is TGTGCCAGCAGCTTAATTCCCATAAGCCTAGCGGGAGGGAGCTCCTACAATGAGCAGTTCTTC.

A few counts support this clone. The chain combines TRBV3-1 (or the pseudogene TRBV3-2) with TRBJ2-1, with D possibly TRBD1 on 6 matching bases. Per the germline V gene, CDR1 is LGHDT and CDR2 is YNNKEL (reference sequence). V lost 0 bases and J 7 bases, leaving 16 bases between the germline ends. This CDR3 region has 16 residues. CDR3 loop: CASSQDLTGQSNEQFF. The CDR3 DNA sequence: TGTGCCAGCAGCCAAGATCTTACAGGGCAATCAAATGAGCAGTTCTTC.

This clone came up once. This chain links TRBV5-1 with TRBJ2-2; 10 bases fit TRBD2. This CDR3 has 17 residues. Germline V lookup: CDR1 SGHRS, CDR2 YFSETQ. Trimming removed 1 base from V and 6 bases from J; junction bases left unmatched: 9. This CDR3 reads CASSLYSGGPIPGELFF. The CDR3 DNA sequence: TGCGCCAGCAGCTTGTATAGCGGGGGGCCCATCCCCGGGGAGCTGTTTTTT.

The J gene is TRBJ1-1, the V gene TRBV28; no clear D gene. The CDR3 has 11 amino acids. Germline V gene lookup returns CDR1 MDHEN and CDR2 SYDVKM. Deletions cut 7 bases from V and 7 bases from J, with 10 bases between. The CDR3 loop reads CASTGIGEAFF. CDR3 bases: TGTGCCAGCACGGGGATAGGTGAAGCTTTCTTT.

The chain links TRBV9 to TRBJ1-3; a possible D gene is TRBD1 (5 bases). V gave up 0 bases and J gave up 0 bases, with 7 bases separating them. The CDR3 covers 15 residues. From germline, CDR1 is SGDLS and CDR2 YYNGEE. The CDR3 protein is CASSVVGGSGNTIYF. For the CDR3, the DNA is TGTGCCAGCAGCGTAGTCGGGGGCTCTGGAAACACCATATATTTT.

The chain joins TRBV13 to TRBJ1-6; a weak D match, TRBD1 (6 bases). CDR3 length equals 14 residues. Germline CDR1 and CDR2: PRHDT and FYEKMQ (reference sequence). The germline V and J ends were trimmed by 5 bases and 8 bases, with 13 bases remaining between them. CDR3 sequence reads: CASSEGGTDSPLHF. The CDR3 DNA reads TGTGCCAGCAGCGAAGGGGGAACGGATTCACCCCTCCACTTT.

V usage is TRBV7-9 and J usage is TRBJ1-5; 7 bases are shared with TRBD1. The CDR3 spans 15 residues. With 6 bases clipped from V and 2 bases from J, the junction kept 7 bases outside the gene matches. Germline V gene lookup returns CDR1 SEHNR and CDR2 FQNEAQ (reference sequence). The CDR3 bases are TGTGCCAGCAGTCCCGGGACAGAGGGCAATCAGCCCCAGCATTTT. This encodes CASSPGTEGNQPQHF.

The chain links TRBV10-3 to TRBJ2-2; 11 nucleotides align to TRBD2. The CDR3 totals 19 residues. Unmatched junction bases numbered 6, after V lost 0 bases and J lost 0 bases. Per germline, CDR1 ENHRY and CDR2 SYGVKD. The CDR3 region is CAISESTLAGVANTGELFF. The CDR3 DNA reads as TGTGCCATCAGTGAGTCGACACTAGCGGGGGTCGCGAACACCGGGGAGCTGTTTTTT.

The V gene is TRBV20-1, the J gene TRBJ2-5, with D perhaps TRBD2 (7 bases). This CDR3 comprises 15 residues. V was cut by 3 bases and J by 5 bases, with 19 bases left in between. Germline loops: CDR1 DFQATT, CDR2 SNEGSKA (reference sequence). The CDR3 nucleotides read TGCAGTGCTAGTCTACAGCGGGGACAATTGGAGACCCAGTACTTC. This sequence encodes CSASLQRGQLETQYF.

V usage is TRBV30 and J usage is TRBJ2-3; 9 nucleotides agree with TRBD2. Germline lookup yields CDR1 GTSNPN and CDR2 SVGIG (reference sequence). The V and J ends lost 3 bases and 10 bases, in that order; junction bases with no gene match: 8. This CDR3 has 13 amino acids. The CDR3 sequence is CAWRASGITAQYF. The CDR3 DNA is TGTGCCTGGAGGGCTAGCGGGATTACGGCGCAGTATTTT. Complete variable domain (other parts from reference TRBV30 and TRBJ2-3): SQTIHQWPATLVQPVGSPLSLECTVEGTSNPNLYWYRQAAGRGLQLLFYSVGIGQISSEVPQNLSASRPQDRQFILSSKKLLLSDSGFYLCAWRASGITAQYFGPGTRLTVL.

Only one count was recorded for this clone. The V call is TRBV27, the J call TRBJ2-1; the match to TRBD2 covers 8 bases. CDR1 is MNHEY and CDR2 is SMNVEV in the germline V gene (reference sequence). This CDR3 has 16 residues. Unmatched junction bases numbered 15, after V lost 7 bases and J lost 7 bases. Written as DNA, the CDR3 is TGTGCCAGCAACGCCGGGAGGGCGGTCCCCCCTAATGAGCAGTTCTTC. Protein: CASNAGRAVPPNEQFF.

This clone was counted between two and nine times. The CDR3 sequence is CASSTARNQPQHF. DNA for the CDR3: TGTGCCAGCAGTACCGCGAGAAATCAGCCCCAGCATTTT. The gene calls are TRBV2 and TRBJ1-5; D remains unclear. The CDR3 runs 13 residues. The germline gives CDR1 SNHLY, CDR2 FYNNEI. V dropped 5 bases and J dropped 4 bases, with 9 bases sitting between them.

This sequence joins TRBV7-9 and TRBJ1-4, with D tentatively TRBD1 (6 bases). CDR1 and CDR2 from the germline V gene are SEHNR and FQNEAQ (reference sequence). Trimming stripped 1 base from V and 3 bases from J, with 12 bases between. The CDR3 is 16 amino acids. As DNA, the CDR3 is TGTGCCAGCAGCTTAGTCCTACAGGGACCTAATGAAAAACTGTTTTTT. Encoded protein: CASSLVLQGPNEKLFF.

The chain joins TRBV27 to TRBJ2-7, with 10 bases lining up with TRBD2. CDR1 and CDR2 (germline): MNHEY, SMNVEV (reference sequence). The CDR3 is 15 amino acids. With V trimmed by 6 bases and J by 6 bases, 11 bases remained unmatched. In nucleotides, the CDR3 is TGTGCCAGCAGACCCCTAGCGGGGGTTTCGGGCGAGCAGTACTTC. It specifies CASRPLAGVSGEQYF.

The V gene is TRBV9, the J gene TRBJ2-1; no firm D call. The CDR3 consists of 16 residues. V gave up 0 bases and J gave up 6 bases, with 16 bases separating them. The germline V gene has CDR1 SGDLS and CDR2 YYNGEE. The CDR3 spells CASSVAQRQLPNEQFF. The CDR3 DNA reads as TGTGCCAGCAGCGTAGCCCAGCGCCAACTTCCCAATGAGCAGTTCTTC.

The chain recombines TRBV19 with TRBJ1-6; TRBD1 is a possible D gene (6 bases). With 5 bases removed from V and 10 bases from J, the gap between germline ends came to 21 bases. Germline values: CDR1 LNHDA, CDR2 SQIVND (reference sequence). The CDR3 is 16 amino acids. In nucleotides, the CDR3 is TGTGCCAGTAGTGCCAGCCGAACAGGGCCAGGCTCACCCCTCCACTTT. Its protein is CASSASRTGPGSPLHF.

The chain links TRBV4-1 to TRBJ2-7, with D maybe TRBD2 (6 bases). Trimming left V 0 bases short and J 2 bases short, with 14 bases between. This CDR3 is built from 16 residues. Germline V gene lookup returns CDR1 MGHRA and CDR2 YSYEKL. This CDR3 reads CASSQDRASVAYEQYF. CDR3 nucleotide sequence: TGCGCCAGCAGCCAAGATAGGGCTAGCGTGGCCTACGAGCAGTACTTC.

V usage is TRBV5-4 and J usage is TRBJ2-7, with TRBD2 matching 8 bases. V lost 4 bases and J lost 6; bases outside the gene matches: 9. The CDR3 covers 14 residues. Germline CDR1 is SGHNT and CDR2 is YYREEE (reference sequence). Written as DNA, the CDR3 is TGTGCCAGCAGCCCCAGCGGGAGTCGGGGCGAGCAGTACTTC. Translating it yields CASSPSGSRGEQYF.

J is TRBJ2-1 and V is TRBV6-5; 9 nucleotides line up with TRBD1. This CDR3 is built from 13 residues. Germline assignment: CDR1 MNHEY and CDR2 SVGAGI. The J segment lost 7 bases and the V segment lost 11 bases, leaving 9 bases of the junction unmatched. CDR3 protein: CALDRGYVNEQFF. The CDR3 DNA is TGTGCCCTAGACAGGGGGTATGTGAATGAGCAGTTCTTC.

This clone was seen more than once but under ten times. The rearrangement uses TRBV4-3 and TRBJ1-1; possible D gene TRBD1, 5 bases. The CDR3 is 15 residues long. CDR1 is LGHNA, CDR2 YSLEER, per germline. V was cut by 0 bases and J by 3 bases, with 11 bases left in between. In DNA form, the CDR3 reads TGCGCCAGCAGCCAAGAATGGGGCAGGCACACTGAAGCTTTCTTT. It yields the protein CASSQEWGRHTEAFF.

This clone came up a few times. The chain carries TRBV7-9 and TRBJ2-4, with D hard to call. This CDR3 region has 18 residues. Germline V lookup: CDR1 SEHNR, CDR2 FQNEAQ (reference sequence). V gave up 4 bases and J gave up 10 bases, with 29 bases separating them. Here the CDR3 reads CASSSHPNAQLGIWIQYF. DNA for the CDR3: TGTGCCAGCAGCTCCCACCCGAATGCACAGCTCGGAATTTGGATTCAGTACTTC.